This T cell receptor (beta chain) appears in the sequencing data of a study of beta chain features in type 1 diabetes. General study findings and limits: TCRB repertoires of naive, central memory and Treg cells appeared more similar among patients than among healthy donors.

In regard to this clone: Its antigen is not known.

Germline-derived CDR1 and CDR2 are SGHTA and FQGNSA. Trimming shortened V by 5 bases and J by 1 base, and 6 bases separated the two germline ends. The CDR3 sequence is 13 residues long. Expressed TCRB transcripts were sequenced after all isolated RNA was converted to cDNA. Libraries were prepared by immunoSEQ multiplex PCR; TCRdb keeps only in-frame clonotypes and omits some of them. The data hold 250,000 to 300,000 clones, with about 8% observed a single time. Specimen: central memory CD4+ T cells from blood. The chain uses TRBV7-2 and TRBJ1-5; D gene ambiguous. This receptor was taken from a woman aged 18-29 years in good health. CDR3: CASSTQSNQPQHF. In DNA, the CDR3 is TGTGCCAGCAGCACCCAAAGCAATCAGCCCCAGCATTTT.